This T cell receptor (beta chain) was sequenced for a study of early T cells in non-severe SARS-CoV-2 infection (dated by TCRdb to the early 2020s). At the level of the whole study: Bulk RNA from unsorted whole blood was used for TCR sequencing, so alpha and beta chains could not be paired.

V has 5 bases trimmed and J has 1 base trimmed; junction bases matching no gene number 5. The CDR3 sequence holds 15 residues, the cysteine and phenylalanine included. The entry retains the CDR3 DNA only, 45 bases that are in frame from base 1. The library was generated by 5' RACE. Sequencing relied on a NextSeq 500. In the TCR library protocol, unique molecular identifiers were attached to individual cDNA molecules to correct for PCR bias and sequencing error. Sequencing covered both TCR alpha and beta chains, and within each sample the abundances of alpha and beta sequences were tightly co-correlated. In the paper's pipeline: Decombinator V4 was used to annotate TCR sequences for V gene, J gene and CDR3. TCRs were defined as expanded if a significant change between any two time points was detected under a Poisson model with p below 0.0001. Abundances of TCRs were expressed as counts per million after normalisation to the total number of TCRs sequenced in each sample. TRAV1-2 paired with TRAJ12, TRAJ20 or TRAJ33 defined MAIT TCRs, while TRAV10 paired with TRAJ18 defined iNKT TCRs. VDJdb, accessed on 1 November 2021, was searched for TCRs annotated for CMV, EBV and SARS-CoV-2, and TCRs annotated for more than one antigen were excluded. TCRdb's own reprocessing of the public reads used fastp at Q25 and MiXCR and kept productive beta chains. Rows with one shared CDR3 protein collapse into an entry with the most common genes and DNA. The V and J calls and clone size are TCRdb's, not the authors'. Across this sample there are about 44,000 distinct CDR3 sequences, with less than 7% seen only once. The top ten clones comprise approximately 13% of the sample.

The study was a case-control design nested within a healthcare worker cohort in London, UK, with weekly nasopharyngeal swab PCR tests and blood sampling. Healthcare workers were recruited during the week of the UK lockdown, between 23 and 31 March 2020, and followed weekly for up to 16 weeks. Study-wide conclusions, independent of this receptor: VDJdb matching was skewed toward anti-spike CD8 responses and likely underestimated virus-specific expansions, missing private and CD4 specificities.

This clonotype was counted many times. No cognate antigen has been identified for it. Base qualities are missing; no much larger clone stands one base away. The source of this sequence is an adult who was a healthcare worker with PCR-confirmed SARS-CoV-2 infection or an uninfected control (not recorded which). Sequences were obtained from whole blood. The V gene is TRBV12-3 or TRBV12-4 and the J gene is TRBJ1-1, and TRBD1 matches 9 of the central bases. The DNA sequence is TGTGCCAGCAGTAGACCGGGACAGGGGAACACTGAAGCTTTCTTT. It specifies CASSRPGQGNTEAFF.